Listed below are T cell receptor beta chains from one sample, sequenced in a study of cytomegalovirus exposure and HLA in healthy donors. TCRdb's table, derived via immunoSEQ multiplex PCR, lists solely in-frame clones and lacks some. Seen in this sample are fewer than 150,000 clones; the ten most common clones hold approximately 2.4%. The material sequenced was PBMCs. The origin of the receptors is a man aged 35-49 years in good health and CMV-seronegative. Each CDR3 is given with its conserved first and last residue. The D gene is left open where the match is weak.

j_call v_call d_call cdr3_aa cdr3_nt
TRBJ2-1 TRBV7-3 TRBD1 CASSWDRYNEQFF TGTGCCAGCAGCTGGGACAGATACAATGAGCAGTTCTTC
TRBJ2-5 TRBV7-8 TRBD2 CASSLGGGQETQYF TGTGCCAGCAGCTTAGGGGGGGGCCAAGAGACCCAGTACTTC
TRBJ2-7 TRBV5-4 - CASSLEGQARSGEQYF TGTGCCAGCAGCTTGGAGGGGCAGGCCCGTTCTGGCGAGCAGTACTTC
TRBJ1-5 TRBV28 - CASSPAFQPQHF TGTGCCAGCAGTCCCGCGTTTCAGCCCCAGCATTTT
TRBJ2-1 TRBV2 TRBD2 CASSAGRGRYNEQFF TGTGCCAGCAGCGCCGGGAGGGGGAGGTACAATGAGCAGTTCTTC
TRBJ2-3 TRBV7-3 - CASSLTGVSTDTQYF TGTGCCAGCAGCTTAACCGGAGTTAGCACAGATACGCAGTATTTT
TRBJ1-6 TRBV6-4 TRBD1 CASGTGGNSPPLHF TGTGCCAGCGGAACAGGGGGGAATTCTCCACCCCTCCACTTT
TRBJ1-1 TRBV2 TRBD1 CASKIGQGDTEAFF TGTGCCAGCAAAATCGGGCAGGGGGACACTGAAGCTTTCTTT
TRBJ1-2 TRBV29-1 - CSVEPRQSDYGYTF TGCAGCGTTGAACCTCGACAGTCAGACTATGGCTACACCTTC
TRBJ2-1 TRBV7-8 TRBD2 CASSPHRLANEQFF TGTGCCAGCAGCCCACATAGACTAGCGAATGAGCAGTTCTTC
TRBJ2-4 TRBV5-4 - CASSLAGMAKNIQYF TGTGCCAGCAGCTTGGCAGGGATGGCCAAAAACATTCAGTACTTC
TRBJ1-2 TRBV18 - CASSPSGFYGYTF TGTGCCAGCTCACCGTCGGGGTTCTATGGCTACACCTTC
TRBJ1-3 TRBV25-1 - CASSRTYGNTIYF TGTGCCAGCAGTCGGACATATGGAAACACCATATATTTT
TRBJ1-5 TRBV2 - CAGSEAGGLSNQPQHF TGTGCCGGCAGTGAAGCCGGGGGACTAAGCAATCAGCCCCAGCATTTT
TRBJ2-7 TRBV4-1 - CASSYRLGGGRDEQYF TGCGCCAGCAGCTACCGGCTAGGGGGGGGCCGGGACGAGCAGTACTTC
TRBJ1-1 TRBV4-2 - CASTFPPGCLTEAFF TGTGCCAGCACCTTTCCGCCAGGGTGCCTCACTGAAGCTTTCTTT
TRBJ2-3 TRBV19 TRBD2 CASSIRQGAGTSGISAQYF TGTGCCAGTAGTATTCGGCAGGGGGCAGGGACTAGCGGGATTTCGGCGCAGTATTTT
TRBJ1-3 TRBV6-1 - CASSEQSRNTIYF TGTGCCAGCAGTGAACAATCTAGAAACACCATATATTTT
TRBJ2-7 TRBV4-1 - CASSHPARRHYEQYF TGCGCCAGCAGCCACCCCGCGAGAAGACACTACGAGCAGTACTTC
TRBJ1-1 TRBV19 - CASSIVVRGGDNTEAFF TGTGCCAGTAGTATAGTAGTCCGAGGGGGAGATAACACTGAAGCTTTCTTT
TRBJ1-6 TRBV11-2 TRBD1 CASSLGTGGASSPLHF TGTGCCAGCAGCTTAGGCACAGGGGGCGCCTCCTCACCCCTCCACTTT
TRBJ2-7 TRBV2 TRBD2 CASRETSATYEQYF TGTGCCAGCAGGGAGACTAGCGCAACCTACGAGCAGTACTTC